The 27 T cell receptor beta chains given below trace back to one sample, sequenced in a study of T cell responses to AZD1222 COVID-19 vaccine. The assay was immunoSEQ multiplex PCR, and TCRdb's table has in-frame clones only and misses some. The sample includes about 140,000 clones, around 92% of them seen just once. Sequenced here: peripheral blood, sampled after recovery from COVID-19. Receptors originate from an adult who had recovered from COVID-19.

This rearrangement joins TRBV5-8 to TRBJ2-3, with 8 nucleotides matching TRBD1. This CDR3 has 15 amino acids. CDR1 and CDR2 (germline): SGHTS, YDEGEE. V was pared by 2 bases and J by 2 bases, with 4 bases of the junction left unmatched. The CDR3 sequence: CASSFRTGPTDTQYF. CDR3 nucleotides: TGTGCCAGCAGCTTCCGGACAGGGCCCACAGATACGCAGTATTTT.

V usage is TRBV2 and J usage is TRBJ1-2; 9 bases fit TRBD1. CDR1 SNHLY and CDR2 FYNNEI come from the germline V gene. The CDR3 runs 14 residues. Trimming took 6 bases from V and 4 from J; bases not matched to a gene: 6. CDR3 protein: CASSPGQGPYGYTF. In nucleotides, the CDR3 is TGTGCCAGCAGCCCGGGACAGGGACCCTATGGCTACACCTTC.

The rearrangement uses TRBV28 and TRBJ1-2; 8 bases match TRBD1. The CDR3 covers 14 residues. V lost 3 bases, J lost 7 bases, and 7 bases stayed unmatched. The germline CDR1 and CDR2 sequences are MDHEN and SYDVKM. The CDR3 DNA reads TGTGCCAGCAGTTTGGACCTACAGGGGGTTGGCTACACCTTC. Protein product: CASSLDLQGVGYTF.

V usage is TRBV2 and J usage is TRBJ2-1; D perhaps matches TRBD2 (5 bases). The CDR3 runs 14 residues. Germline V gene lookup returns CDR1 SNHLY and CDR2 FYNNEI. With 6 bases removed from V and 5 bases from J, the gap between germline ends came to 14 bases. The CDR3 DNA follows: TGTGCCAGCAGCACCGGGATCGTACACAATGAGCAGTTCTTC. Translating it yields CASSTGIVHNEQFF.

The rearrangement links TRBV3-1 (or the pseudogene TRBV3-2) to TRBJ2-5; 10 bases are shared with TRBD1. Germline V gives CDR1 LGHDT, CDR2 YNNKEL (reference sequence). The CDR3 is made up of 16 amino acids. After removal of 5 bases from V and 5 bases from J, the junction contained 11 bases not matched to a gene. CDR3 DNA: TGTGCCAGCAGCGTGATACCGGGACAGGGGCGGGAGACCCAGTACTTC. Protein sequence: CASSVIPGQGRETQYF.

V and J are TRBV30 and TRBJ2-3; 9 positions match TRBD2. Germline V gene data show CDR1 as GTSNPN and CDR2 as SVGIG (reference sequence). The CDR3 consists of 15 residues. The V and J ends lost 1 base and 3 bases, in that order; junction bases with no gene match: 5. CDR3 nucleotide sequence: TGTGCCTGGAGTGGGGGTAGCGGGAGAACAGATACGCAGTATTTT. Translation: CAWSGGSGRTDTQYF.

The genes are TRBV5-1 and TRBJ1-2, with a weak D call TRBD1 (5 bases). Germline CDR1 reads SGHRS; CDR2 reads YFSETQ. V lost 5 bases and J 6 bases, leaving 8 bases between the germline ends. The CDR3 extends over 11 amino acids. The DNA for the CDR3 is TGCGCCAGCAGTGGAGGGGATGGCTACACCTTC. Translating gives CASSGGDGYTF.

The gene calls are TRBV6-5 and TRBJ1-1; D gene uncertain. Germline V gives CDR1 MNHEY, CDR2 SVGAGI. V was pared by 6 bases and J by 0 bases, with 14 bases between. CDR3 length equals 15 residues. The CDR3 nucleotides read TGTGCCAGCAGCGCCGATCCGAATGTGAACACTGAAGCTTTCTTT. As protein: CASSADPNVNTEAFF.

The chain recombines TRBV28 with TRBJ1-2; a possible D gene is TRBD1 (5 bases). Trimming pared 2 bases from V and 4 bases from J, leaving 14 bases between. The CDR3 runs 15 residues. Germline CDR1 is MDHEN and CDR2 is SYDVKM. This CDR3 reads CASSLSSGLGYGYTF. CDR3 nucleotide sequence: TGTGCCAGCAGTTTAAGTTCAGGGTTGGGCTATGGCTACACCTTC.

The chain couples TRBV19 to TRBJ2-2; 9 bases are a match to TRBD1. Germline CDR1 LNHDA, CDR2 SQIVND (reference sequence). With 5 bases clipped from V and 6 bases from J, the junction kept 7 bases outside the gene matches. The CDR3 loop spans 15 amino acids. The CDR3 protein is CASSSGNRGPGELFF. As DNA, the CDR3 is TGTGCCAGTAGTTCCGGGAACAGGGGGCCCGGGGAGCTGTTTTTT.

The CDR3: CASGQGMNTEAFF. CDR3 DNA sequence: TGCGCCAGCGGACAGGGCATGAACACTGAAGCTTTCTTT. The J gene is TRBJ1-1, the V gene TRBV5-1, with 8 bases fitting TRBD1. Germline V gene lookup returns CDR1 SGHRS and CDR2 YFSETQ. Trimming removed 7 bases from V and 0 bases from J; junction bases left unmatched: 2. This CDR3 spans 13 amino acids.

The CDR3 DNA reads TGTGCCAGCAGCCACGGGCTAGGACCGTTCTTC. This gives the protein CASSHGLGPFF. The V gene is TRBV7-9, the J gene TRBJ2-1; D unresolved. CDR1 SEHNR and CDR2 FQNEAQ come from the germline V gene (reference sequence). The CDR3 sequence is 11 residues long. V lost 5 bases and J 15 bases, leaving 14 bases between the germline ends.

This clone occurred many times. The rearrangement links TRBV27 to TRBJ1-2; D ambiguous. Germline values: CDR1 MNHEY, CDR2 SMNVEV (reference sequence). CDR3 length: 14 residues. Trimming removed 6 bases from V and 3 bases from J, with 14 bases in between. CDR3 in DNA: TGTGCCAGCAGCTCCGGACGGCAGGACTATGGCTACACCTTC. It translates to CASSSGRQDYGYTF.

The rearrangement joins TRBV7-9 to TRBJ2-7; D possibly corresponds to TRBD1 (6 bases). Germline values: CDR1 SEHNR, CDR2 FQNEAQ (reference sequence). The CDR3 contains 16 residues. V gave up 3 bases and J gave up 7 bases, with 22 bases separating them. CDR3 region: CASSFAPLTGSDEQYF. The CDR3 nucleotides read TGTGCCAGCAGCTTTGCCCCTCTTACAGGGTCGGATGAGCAGTACTTC.

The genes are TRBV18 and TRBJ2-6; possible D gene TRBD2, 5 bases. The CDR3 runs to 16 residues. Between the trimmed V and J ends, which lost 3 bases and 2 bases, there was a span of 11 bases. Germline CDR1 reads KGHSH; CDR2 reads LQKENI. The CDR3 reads CASSPEVFAGANVLTF. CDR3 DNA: TGTGCCAGCTCACCGGAGGTCTTTGCTGGGGCCAACGTCCTGACTTTC.

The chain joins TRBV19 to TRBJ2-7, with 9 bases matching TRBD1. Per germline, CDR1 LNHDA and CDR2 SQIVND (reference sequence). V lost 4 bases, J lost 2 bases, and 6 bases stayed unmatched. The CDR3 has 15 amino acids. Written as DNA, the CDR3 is TGTGCCAGTAGTACGCCGGGACAGGGTACCTACGAGCAGTACTTC. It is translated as CASSTPGQGTYEQYF. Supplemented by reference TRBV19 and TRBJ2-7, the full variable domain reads DGGITQSPKYLFRKEGQNVTLSCEQNLNHDAMYWYRQDPGQGLRLIYYSQIVNDFQKGDIAEGYSVSREKKESFPLTVTSAQKNPTAFYLCASSTPGQGTYEQYFGPGTRLTVT.

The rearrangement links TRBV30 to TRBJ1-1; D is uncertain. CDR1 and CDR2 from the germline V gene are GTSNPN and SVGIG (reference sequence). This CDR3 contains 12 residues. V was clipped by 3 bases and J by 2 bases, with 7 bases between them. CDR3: CAWRPINTEAFF. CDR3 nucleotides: TGTGCCTGGAGGCCCATTAACACTGAAGCTTTCTTT.

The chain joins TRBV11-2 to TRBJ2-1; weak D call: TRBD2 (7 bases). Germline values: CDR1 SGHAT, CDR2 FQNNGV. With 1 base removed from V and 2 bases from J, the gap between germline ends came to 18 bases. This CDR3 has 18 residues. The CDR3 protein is CASSLVGGGGVAYNEQFF. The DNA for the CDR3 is TGTGCCAGCAGCTTAGTGGGAGGGGGGGGAGTCGCCTACAATGAGCAGTTCTTC.

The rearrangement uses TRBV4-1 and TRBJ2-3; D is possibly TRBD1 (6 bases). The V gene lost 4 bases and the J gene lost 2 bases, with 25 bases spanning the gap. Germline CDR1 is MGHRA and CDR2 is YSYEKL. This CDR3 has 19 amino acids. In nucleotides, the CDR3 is TGCGCCAGCAGCCTAATGGGGCCTCAGGGGCCGGTTTCCACAGATACGCAGTATTTT. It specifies CASSLMGPQGPVSTDTQYF.

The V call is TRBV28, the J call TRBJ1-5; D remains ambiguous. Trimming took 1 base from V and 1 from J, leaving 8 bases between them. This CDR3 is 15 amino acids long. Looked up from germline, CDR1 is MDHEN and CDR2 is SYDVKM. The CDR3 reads CASSLFEDSNQPQHF. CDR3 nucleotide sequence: TGTGCCAGCAGTTTATTCGAAGACAGCAATCAGCCCCAGCATTTT.

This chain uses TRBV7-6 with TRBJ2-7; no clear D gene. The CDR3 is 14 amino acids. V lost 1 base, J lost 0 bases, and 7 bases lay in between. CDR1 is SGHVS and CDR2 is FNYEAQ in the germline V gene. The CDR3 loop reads CASSLDRNSYEQYF. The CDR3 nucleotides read TGTGCCAGCAGCTTAGATAGAAACTCCTACGAGCAGTACTTC.

The DNA for the CDR3 is TGCGCCAGCAGCCCACGAGTTACGGGAACCTTCTCCTACGAGCAGTACTTC. It specifies CASSPRVTGTFSYEQYF. The V gene is TRBV4-1, the J gene TRBJ2-7; maybe TRBD2 (5 bases). From germline, CDR1 is MGHRA and CDR2 YSYEKL. The V end lost 4 bases, the J end lost 0 bases, and 19 bases lay between the germline ends. The CDR3 loop spans 17 amino acids.

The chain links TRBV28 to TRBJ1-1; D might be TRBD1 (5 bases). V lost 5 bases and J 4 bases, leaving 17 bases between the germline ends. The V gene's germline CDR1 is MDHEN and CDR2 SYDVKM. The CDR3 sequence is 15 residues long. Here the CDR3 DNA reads TGTGCCAGCAGTCCGGGGACGTTTGGCAGCACTGAAGCTTTCTTT. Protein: CASSPGTFGSTEAFF. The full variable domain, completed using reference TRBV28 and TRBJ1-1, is DVKVTQSSRYLVKRTGEKVFLECVQDMDHENMFWYRQDPGLGLRLIYFSYDVKMKEKGDIPEGYSVSREKKERFSLILESASTNQTSMYLCASSPGTFGSTEAFFGQGTRLTVV.

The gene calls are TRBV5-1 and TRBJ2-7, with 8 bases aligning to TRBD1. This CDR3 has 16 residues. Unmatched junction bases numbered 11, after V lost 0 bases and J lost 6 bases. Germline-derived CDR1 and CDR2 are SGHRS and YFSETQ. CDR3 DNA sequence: TGCGCCAGCAGCTTGGATGGGGGACAGGCACCCTCCGAGCAGTACTTC. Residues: CASSLDGGQAPSEQYF. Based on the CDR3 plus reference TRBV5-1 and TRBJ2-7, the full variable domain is KAGVTQTPRYLIKTRGQQVTLSCSPISGHRSVSWYQQTPGQGLQFLFEYFSETQRNKGNFPGRFSGRQFSNSRSEMNVSTLELGDSALYLCASSLDGGQAPSEQYFGPGTRLTVT.

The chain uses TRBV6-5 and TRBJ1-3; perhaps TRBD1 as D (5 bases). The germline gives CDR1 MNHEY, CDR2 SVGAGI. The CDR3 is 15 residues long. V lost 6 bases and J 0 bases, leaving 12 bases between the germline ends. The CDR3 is CASRSGGGSGNTIYF. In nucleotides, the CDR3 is TGTGCCAGCAGGAGTGGCGGGGGCTCTGGAAACACCATATATTTT.

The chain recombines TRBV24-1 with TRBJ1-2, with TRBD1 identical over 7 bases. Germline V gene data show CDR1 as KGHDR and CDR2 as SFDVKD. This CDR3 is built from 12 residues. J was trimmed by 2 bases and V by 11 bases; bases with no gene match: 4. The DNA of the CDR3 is TGTGCCAGTTCACAGGGGAACTATGGCTACACCTTC. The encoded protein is CASSQGNYGYTF.

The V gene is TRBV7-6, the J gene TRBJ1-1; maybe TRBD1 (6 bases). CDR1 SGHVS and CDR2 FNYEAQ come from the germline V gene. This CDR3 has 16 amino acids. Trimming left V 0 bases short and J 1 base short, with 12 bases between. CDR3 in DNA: TGTGCCAGCAGCTTAGCCCAACAGGGAACGAACACTGAAGCTTTCTTT. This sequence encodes CASSLAQQGTNTEAFF.